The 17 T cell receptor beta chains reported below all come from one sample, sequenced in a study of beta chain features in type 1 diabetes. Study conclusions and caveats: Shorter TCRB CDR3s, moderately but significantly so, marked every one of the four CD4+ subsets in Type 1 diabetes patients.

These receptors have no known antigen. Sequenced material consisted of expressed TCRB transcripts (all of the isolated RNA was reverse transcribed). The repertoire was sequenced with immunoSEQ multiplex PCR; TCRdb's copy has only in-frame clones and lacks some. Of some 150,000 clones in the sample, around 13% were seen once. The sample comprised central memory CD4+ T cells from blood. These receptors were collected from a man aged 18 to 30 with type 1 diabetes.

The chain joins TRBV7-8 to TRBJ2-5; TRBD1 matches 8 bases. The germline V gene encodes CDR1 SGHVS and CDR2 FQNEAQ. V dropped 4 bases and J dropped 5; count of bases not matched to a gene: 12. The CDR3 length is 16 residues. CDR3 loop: CASSSLSGQARETQYF. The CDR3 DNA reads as TGTGCCAGCAGCTCCCTCTCGGGACAGGCACGCGAGACCCAGTACTTC.

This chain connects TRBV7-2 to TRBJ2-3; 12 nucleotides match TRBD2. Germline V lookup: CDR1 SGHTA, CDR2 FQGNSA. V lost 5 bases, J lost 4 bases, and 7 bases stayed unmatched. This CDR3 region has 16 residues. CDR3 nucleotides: TGTGCCAGCAGCATCCAGTCTAGCGGGGGGGCAGATACGCAGTATTTT. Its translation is CASSIQSSGGADTQYF.

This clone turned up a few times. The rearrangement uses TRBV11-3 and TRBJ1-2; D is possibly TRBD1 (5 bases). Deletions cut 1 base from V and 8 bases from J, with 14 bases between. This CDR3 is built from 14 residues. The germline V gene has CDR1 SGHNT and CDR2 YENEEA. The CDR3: CASSLGFDRGGYTF. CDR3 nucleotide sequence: TGTGCCAGCAGCTTAGGATTCGACAGAGGCGGCTACACCTTC.

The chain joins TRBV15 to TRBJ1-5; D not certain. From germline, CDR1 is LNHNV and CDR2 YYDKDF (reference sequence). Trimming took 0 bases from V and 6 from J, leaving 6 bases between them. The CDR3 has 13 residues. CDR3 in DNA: TGTGCCACCAGCAGAGATTATGGTCAGCCCCAGCATTTT. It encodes CATSRDYGQPQHF.

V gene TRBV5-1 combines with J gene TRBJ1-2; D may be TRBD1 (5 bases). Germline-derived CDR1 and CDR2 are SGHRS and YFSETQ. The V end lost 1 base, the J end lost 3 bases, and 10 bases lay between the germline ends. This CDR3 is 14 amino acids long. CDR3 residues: CASSLITTDYGYTF. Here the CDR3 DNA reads TGCGCCAGCAGCTTGATTACGACAGACTATGGCTACACCTTC. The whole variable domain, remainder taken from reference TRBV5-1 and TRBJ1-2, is KAGVTQTPRYLIKTRGQQVTLSCSPISGHRSVSWYQQTPGQGLQFLFEYFSETQRNKGNFPGRFSGRQFSNSRSEMNVSTLELGDSALYLCASSLITTDYGYTFGSGTRLTVV.

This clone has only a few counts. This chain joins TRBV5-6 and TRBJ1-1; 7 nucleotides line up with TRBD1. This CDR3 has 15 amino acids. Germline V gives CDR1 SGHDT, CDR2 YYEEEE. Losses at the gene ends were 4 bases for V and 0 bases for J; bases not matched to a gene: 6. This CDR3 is CASSAMTGMNTEAFF. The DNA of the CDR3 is TGTGCCAGCAGCGCCATGACAGGGATGAACACTGAAGCTTTCTTT.

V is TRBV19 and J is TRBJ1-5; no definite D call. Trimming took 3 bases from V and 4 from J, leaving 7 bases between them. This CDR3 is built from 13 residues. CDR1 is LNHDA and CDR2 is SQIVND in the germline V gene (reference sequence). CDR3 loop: CASSIKGNQPQHF. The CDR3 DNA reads TGTGCCAGTAGTATCAAGGGTAATCAGCCCCAGCATTTT.

CDR3 DNA sequence: TGTGCCAGCAGCAAAAAGGGCTTCAGGAATCAGCCCCAGCATTTT. It yields the protein CASSKKGFRNQPQHF. The rearrangement links TRBV21-1 to TRBJ1-5. TRBV21-1 is a documented pseudogene. This CDR3 spans 15 amino acids.

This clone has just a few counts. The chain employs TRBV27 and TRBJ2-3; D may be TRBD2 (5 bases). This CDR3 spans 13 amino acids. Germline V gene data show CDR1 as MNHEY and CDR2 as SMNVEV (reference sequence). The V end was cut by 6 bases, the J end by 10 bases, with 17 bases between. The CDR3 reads CASSPIALAAQYF. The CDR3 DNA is TGTGCCAGCAGCCCTATCGCGCTAGCAGCGCAGTATTTT.

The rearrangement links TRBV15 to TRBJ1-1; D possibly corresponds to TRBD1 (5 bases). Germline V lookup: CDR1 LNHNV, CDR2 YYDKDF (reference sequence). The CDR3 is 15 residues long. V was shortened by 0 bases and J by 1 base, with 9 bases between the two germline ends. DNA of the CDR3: TGTGCCACCAGCAGAGATCGGACAAGGAACACTGAAGCTTTCTTT. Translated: CATSRDRTRNTEAFF.

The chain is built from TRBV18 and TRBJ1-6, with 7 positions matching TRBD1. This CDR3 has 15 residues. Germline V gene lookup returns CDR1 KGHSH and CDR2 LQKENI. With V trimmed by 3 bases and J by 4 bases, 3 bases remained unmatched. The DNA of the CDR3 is TGTGCCAGCTCACCGGACAGGTCATATAATTCACCCCTCCACTTT. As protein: CASSPDRSYNSPLHF. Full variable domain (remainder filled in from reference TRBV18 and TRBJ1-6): NAGVMQNPRHLVRRRGQEARLRCSPMKGHSHVYWYRQLPEEGLKFMVYLQKENIIDESGMPKERFSAEFPKEGPSILRIQQVVRGDSAAYFCASSPDRSYNSPLHFGNGTRLTVT.

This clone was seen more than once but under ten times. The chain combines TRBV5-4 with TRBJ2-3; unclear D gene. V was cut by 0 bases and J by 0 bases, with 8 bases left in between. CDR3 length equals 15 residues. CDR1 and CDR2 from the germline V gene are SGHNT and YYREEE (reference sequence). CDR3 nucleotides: TGTGCCAGCAGCTTGGTCAGAGCCAGCACAGATACGCAGTATTTT. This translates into CASSLVRASTDTQYF.

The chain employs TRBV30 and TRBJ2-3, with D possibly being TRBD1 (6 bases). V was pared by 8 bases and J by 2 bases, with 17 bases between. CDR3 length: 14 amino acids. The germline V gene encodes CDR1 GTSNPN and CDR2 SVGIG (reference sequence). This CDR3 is CAVSGQLSTDTQYF. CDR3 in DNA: TGTGCCGTGTCGGGACAACTGTCCACAGATACGCAGTATTTT.

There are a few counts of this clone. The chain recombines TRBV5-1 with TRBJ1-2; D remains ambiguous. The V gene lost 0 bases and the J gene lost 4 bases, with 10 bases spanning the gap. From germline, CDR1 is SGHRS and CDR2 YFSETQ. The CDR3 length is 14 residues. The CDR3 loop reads CASSLENQGYGYTF. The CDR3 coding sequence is TGCGCCAGCAGCTTGGAGAACCAAGGCTATGGCTACACCTTC. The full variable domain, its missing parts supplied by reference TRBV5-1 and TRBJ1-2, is KAGVTQTPRYLIKTRGQQVTLSCSPISGHRSVSWYQQTPGQGLQFLFEYFSETQRNKGNFPGRFSGRQFSNSRSEMNVSTLELGDSALYLCASSLENQGYGYTFGSGTRLTVV.

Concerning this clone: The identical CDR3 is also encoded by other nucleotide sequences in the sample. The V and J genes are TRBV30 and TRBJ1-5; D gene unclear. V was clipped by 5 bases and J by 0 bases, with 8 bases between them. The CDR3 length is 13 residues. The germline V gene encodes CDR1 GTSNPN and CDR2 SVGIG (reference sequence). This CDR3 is CAWGPDSNQPQHF. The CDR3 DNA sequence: TGTGCCTGGGGACCGGATAGCAATCAGCCCCAGCATTTT.

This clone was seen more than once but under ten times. The CDR3, as DNA: TGTGCCAGCAGCTCTTGGAGTCGGGGCGACAAAAACATTCAGTACTTC. Protein: CASSSWSRGDKNIQYF. The genes are TRBV5-4 and TRBJ2-4; D might be TRBD1 or TRBD2, each matching 5 bases. CDR3 length: 16 residues. Germline loops: CDR1 SGHNT, CDR2 YYREEE (reference sequence). Trimming stripped 3 bases from V and 3 bases from J, with 16 bases between.

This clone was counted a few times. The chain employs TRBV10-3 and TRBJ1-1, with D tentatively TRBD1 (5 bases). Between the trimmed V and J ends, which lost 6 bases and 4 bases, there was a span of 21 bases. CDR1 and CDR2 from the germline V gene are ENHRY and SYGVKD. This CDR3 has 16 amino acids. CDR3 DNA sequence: TGTGCCATCAGCCTCGGAGCGCCAGGGTCTGGCACTGAAGCTTTCTTT. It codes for CAISLGAPGSGTEAFF.